The clone carrying this TCR beta chain has ten or more counts. What it binds is not known. Treatment described: skin biopsy from PPD injection site in Mantoux-positive individual. An oligonucleotide containing a UMI was ligated to the 3' end of TCR cDNA. This specimen belongs to a study of naive and memory T cell subsets. The CDR3 contains 15 residues. Trimming stripped 4 bases from V and 6 bases from J, with 16 bases between. Per germline, CDR1 SGHAT and CDR2 FQNNGV. Study-level findings and limits: Tuberculin site TCR excess was interpreted as type IV hypersensitivity infiltration. Potentially, T cell activation and differentiation skew this RNA-based measurement.

Four PCR rounds used nested alpha and beta constant region primers plus the SP2 primer. For blood and skin samples, reverse transcription used TCR alpha and beta constant primers. TCRdb reprocessed the UMI-ligation and nested PCR reads via MiXCR and lists one record per CDR3 protein. Of approximately 22,000 distinct CDR3 sequences in the sample, about 6.1% were seen once. The sequence was obtained from an adult in good health. The specimen comprised skin, sampled from a tuberculin skin test site. This chain connects TRBV11-2 to TRBJ2-4; a possible D gene is TRBD1 (6 bases). This chain's CDR3 is CASSSTTGRSNIQYF. The CDR3 bases are TGTGCCAGCAGCTCTACAACAGGGCGGTCAAACATTCAGTACTTC.